This is a list of T cell receptor beta chains from one sample in a study of blood T cell repertoires in COVID-19. Profiling relied on immunoSEQ multiplex PCR, and the TCRdb table lists in-frame clones only, not all of them. This table holds approximately 200,000 clones, approximately 84% found once. Sequencing was done on a sample of peripheral blood. Source of these receptors: a man between 50 and 59 years old who had recovered from COVID-19. The CDR3 runs from the conserved cysteine through the conserved F or W. The D gene is left open where the match is weak.

V gene: TRBV19; D gene: TRBD1; J gene: TRBJ1-6; CDR3 protein: CATQTRDRASPLHF
V gene: TRBV28; D gene: TRBD1; J gene: TRBJ1-2; CDR3 protein: CASSAPGQGSSNYGYTF
V gene: TRBV11-2; D gene: -; J gene: TRBJ2-5; CDR3 protein: CASSPRDMYQETQYF
V gene: TRBV6-5; D gene: -; J gene: TRBJ1-5; CDR3 protein: CASTETWNQPQHF
V gene: TRBV13; D gene: TRBD2; J gene: TRBJ2-7; CDR3 protein: CASSSNVGRLAGGRGRKSYEQYF
V gene: TRBV10-1; D gene: -; J gene: TRBJ2-3; CDR3 protein: CASSEFVAGTDTQYF
V gene: TRBV6-6; D gene: TRBD2; J gene: TRBJ2-3; CDR3 protein: CASKLELASTDTQYF
V gene: TRBV5-4; D gene: -; J gene: TRBJ2-7; CDR3 protein: CASSLGGQPEQYF
V gene: TRBV6-1; D gene: -; J gene: TRBJ1-4; CDR3 protein: CASSEPGHPNEKLFF
V gene: TRBV19; D gene: -; J gene: TRBJ1-5; CDR3 protein: CASKGTGSNQPQHF
V gene: TRBV12-3/TRBV12-4; D gene: TRBD2; J gene: TRBJ2-7; CDR3 protein: CACGAGGYEQYF
V gene: TRBV2; D gene: TRBD1; J gene: TRBJ1-2; CDR3 protein: CASSEKGAGRGYTF
V gene: TRBV14; D gene: -; J gene: TRBJ2-5; CDR3 protein: CASSRLQGIIQETQYF
V gene: TRBV6-1; D gene: TRBD2; J gene: TRBJ2-1; CDR3 protein: CASSERTSGRAVNEQFF
V gene: TRBV10-3; D gene: TRBD2; J gene: TRBJ2-1; CDR3 protein: CAISEWGLAADSYNEQFF
V gene: TRBV4-2; D gene: -; J gene: TRBJ1-5; CDR3 protein: CASSQDPGKLGPQHF
V gene: TRBV4-1; D gene: TRBD2; J gene: TRBJ2-3; CDR3 protein: CASSQDSSGSIADTQYF
V gene: TRBV3-1/TRBV3-2; D gene: TRBD2; J gene: TRBJ2-7; CDR3 protein: CASSQDGLAGAQQYF
V gene: TRBV28; D gene: TRBD2; J gene: TRBJ2-5; CDR3 protein: CASSPGLAGGYRETQYF
V gene: TRBV25-1; D gene: -; J gene: TRBJ2-6; CDR3 protein: CASSAAQRGSGANVLTF
V gene: TRBV29-1; D gene: -; J gene: TRBJ2-7; CDR3 protein: CSVGDSGEQYF
V gene: TRBV19; D gene: TRBD1; J gene: TRBJ2-7; CDR3 protein: CASSTTGERGYEQYF
V gene: TRBV5-8; D gene: TRBD1; J gene: TRBJ2-2; CDR3 protein: CASSPRDRRSGELFF
V gene: TRBV7-9; D gene: TRBD1; J gene: TRBJ1-1; CDR3 protein: CASSSGQGGGRVNTEAFF
V gene: TRBV27; D gene: TRBD1; J gene: TRBJ1-2; CDR3 protein: CASSPRTGINYGYTF
V gene: TRBV14; D gene: TRBD2; J gene: TRBJ2-1; CDR3 protein: CASSQVSGGVGEQFF
V gene: TRBV6-5; D gene: -; J gene: TRBJ2-2; CDR3 protein: CASSKTALNTGELFF
V gene: TRBV19; D gene: TRBD1; J gene: TRBJ1-1; CDR3 protein: CASSFNRGLRDTEAFF
V gene: TRBV24-1; D gene: -; J gene: TRBJ2-2; CDR3 protein: CATSEPGVYPGELFF
V gene: TRBV19; D gene: -; J gene: TRBJ2-2; CDR3 protein: CASSTPGGNTGELFF
V gene: TRBV2; D gene: TRBD1; J gene: TRBJ2-7; CDR3 protein: CASSRVGQGYLEQYF
V gene: TRBV18; D gene: TRBD1; J gene: TRBJ1-1; CDR3 protein: CASAIRTGGVRDTEAFF
V gene: TRBV7-8; D gene: TRBD1; J gene: TRBJ2-3; CDR3 protein: CASSPRTGLNTQYF
V gene: TRBV5-1; D gene: -; J gene: TRBJ1-4; CDR3 protein: CASSWGPSLGEKLFF
V gene: TRBV10-1; D gene: -; J gene: TRBJ1-5; CDR3 protein: CASSEFKNGSGTHDSNQPQHF
V gene: TRBV5-8; D gene: -; J gene: TRBJ2-7; CDR3 protein: CASSLNTGRGIYEQYF
V gene: TRBV28; D gene: -; J gene: TRBJ1-1; CDR3 protein: CASSSTGPIF
V gene: TRBV3-1/TRBV3-2; D gene: TRBD2; J gene: TRBJ2-3; CDR3 protein: CASSQYLPGLAGTGDTQYF
V gene: TRBV5-1; D gene: TRBD2; J gene: TRBJ2-3; CDR3 protein: CASSRSGTSGKDTQYF
V gene: TRBV12-3/TRBV12-4; D gene: -; J gene: TRBJ2-7; CDR3 protein: CASRYTGSYEQYF
V gene: TRBV27; D gene: -; J gene: TRBJ2-1; CDR3 protein: CASSPRPPGHRAGNEQFF
V gene: TRBV5-8; D gene: -; J gene: TRBJ2-7; CDR3 protein: CASSLGAGGSGYEQYF
V gene: TRBV6-5; D gene: TRBD1; J gene: TRBJ1-2; CDR3 protein: CASSSTGTGVGYTF
V gene: TRBV21-1; D gene: -; J gene: TRBJ2-7; CDR3 protein: CASSSSDRPGQGTRNGYEQYF
V gene: TRBV6-5; D gene: TRBD1; J gene: TRBJ1-1; CDR3 protein: CASSPTWTGLEAFF
V gene: TRBV28; D gene: TRBD2; J gene: TRBJ2-7; CDR3 protein: CASSPGSLAGDVGEQYF
V gene: TRBV27; D gene: -; J gene: TRBJ2-7; CDR3 protein: CASSLLQGPYEQYF
V gene: TRBV28; D gene: -; J gene: TRBJ1-4; CDR3 protein: CASSLGGRREKLFF
V gene: TRBV18; D gene: -; J gene: TRBJ1-1; CDR3 protein: CASSPQLATGDTEAFF
V gene: TRBV5-1; D gene: TRBD2; J gene: TRBJ2-2; CDR3 protein: CASSSGLAGGRSTGELFF